This record looks at one TCR beta chain sequence and its context. The data originate from a study of T cells after somatic rescue of genetic block. This table comes from immunoSEQ multiplex PCR, and its TCRdb copy is limited to in-frame clones, with some not included. The table records around 57,000 clones, 90% to 97% of them present only once. The origin of this receptor is a child younger than two. The sample consisted of peripheral blood mononuclear cells (PBMCs).

The CDR3 DNA reads as TGCGCCAGCAGCCAAGACGGATATAGCAATCAGCCCCAGCATTTT. As protein: CASSQDGYSNQPQHF. This chain joins TRBV4-3 and TRBJ1-5, with D uncertain. The V end lost 0 bases, the J end lost 0 bases, and 6 bases lay between the germline ends. Germline CDR1 LGHNA, CDR2 YSLEER. The CDR3 has 15 residues.